Presented here are 17 T cell receptor beta chains from one specimen sequenced in a study of identical twins. Using its own MiXCR run on the 5' RACE reads, TCRdb lists one record per CDR3 protein. The sample includes approximately 500,000 distinct CDR3 sequences, approximately 14% seen only once; the top ten take 0.44%. The data were also submitted as part of a second study, on yellow fever vaccine responses in identical twins.

The specimen sequenced was CD4+ T cells sorted from blood. The receptors here all came from a woman aged 18 to 35 in good health.

The gene calls are TRBV5-1 and TRBJ2-2, with TRBD2 matching over 9 bases. CDR3 length equals 15 residues. The junction had 6 bases not matched to a gene; V was cut back by 2 bases and J by 7 bases. The V gene's germline CDR1 is SGHRS and CDR2 YFSETQ. CDR3 in amino acids: CASSLRTSADGELFF. CDR3 bases: TGCGCCAGCAGCTTAAGGACTAGCGCGGACGGGGAGCTGTTTTTT.

The chain carries TRBV19 and TRBJ1-5; no reliable D call. CDR1 is LNHDA and CDR2 is SQIVND in the germline V gene (reference sequence). With 3 bases removed from V and 6 bases from J, the gap between germline ends came to 12 bases. The CDR3 length is 14 residues. CDR3 sequence reads: CASSIGDSSQPQHF. In nucleotides, the CDR3 is TGTGCCAGTAGTATTGGCGATTCGAGTCAGCCCCAGCATTTT.

The chain links TRBV10-1 to TRBJ2-7, with no clear D. The CDR3 covers 16 residues. The V end was cut by 0 bases, the J end by 3 bases, with 15 bases between. Germline loops: CDR1 WNHNN, CDR2 SYGVQD (reference sequence). The CDR3 DNA reads TGCGCCAGCAGTGAGTCTCCCGCCAGGCAGGACTACGAGCAGTACTTC. Protein: CASSESPARQDYEQYF.

The rearrangement links TRBV7-3 to TRBJ2-4; D uncertain. In germline, CDR1 is SGHTA, CDR2 FQGTGA. This CDR3 is 18 amino acids long. The V end was cut by 3 bases, the J end by 1 base, with 19 bases between. The DNA for the CDR3 is TGTGCCAGCAGCTTGCCCCTGGGCCCCTCTACGGCCAAAAACATTCAGTACTTC. Protein product: CASSLPLGPSTAKNIQYF.

This clonotype was observed a few times. This rearrangement joins TRBV29-1 to TRBJ2-5; perhaps TRBD2 as D (5 bases). With 7 bases removed from V and 5 bases from J, the gap between germline ends came to 20 bases. Germline CDR1 SQVTM, CDR2 ANQGSEA. The CDR3 runs 14 residues. The CDR3 bases are TGCAGCGGGCGGGCCATGACTATGTCGGAGACCCAGTACTTC. As protein: CSGRAMTMSETQYF.

The CDR3 loop reads CSVAQGAVNQPQHF. The CDR3 DNA follows: TGCAGCGTTGCGCAGGGGGCTGTAAATCAGCCCCAGCATTTT. J is TRBJ1-5 and V is TRBV29-1; 8 bases are a match to TRBD1. With 4 bases clipped from V and 4 bases from J, the junction kept 6 bases outside the gene matches. The germline V gene encodes CDR1 SQVTM and CDR2 ANQGSEA. There are 14 residues in the CDR3.

This clonotype was seen repeatedly, ten times or more. This chain links TRBV4-1 with TRBJ1-2; D possibly corresponds to TRBD1 (5 bases). CDR3 size: 16 residues. Trimming cost V 0 bases and J 2 bases, with 13 bases left between them. Germline CDR1 is MGHRA and CDR2 is YSYEKL. CDR3 residues: CASSQDSGRLNYGYTF. CDR3 DNA: TGCGCCAGCAGCCAAGATTCGGGACGGCTAAACTATGGCTACACCTTC.

This rearrangement joins TRBV4-1 to TRBJ2-2; 8 nucleotides align to TRBD1. Germline CDR1 and CDR2: MGHRA and YSYEKL. The CDR3 has 16 residues. J was trimmed by 4 bases and V by 2 bases; bases with no gene match: 6. CDR3 protein: CASSQHHTGGTGELFF. In DNA form, the CDR3 reads TGCGCCAGCAGCCAACATCATACAGGGGGCACCGGGGAGCTGTTTTTT.

The CDR3 is CATSDKPDGKVAKNIQYF. In DNA, the CDR3 is TGTGCCACCAGTGACAAACCCGACGGTAAAGTAGCCAAAAACATTCAGTACTTC. The V call is TRBV24-1, the J call TRBJ2-4; no clear D. V lost 4 bases and J 0 bases, leaving 18 bases between the germline ends. The CDR3 is made up of 18 amino acids. Per the germline V gene, CDR1 is KGHDR and CDR2 is SFDVKD.

This clonotype was seen a few times. The chain uses TRBV6-5 and TRBJ1-2; D is ambiguous. The CDR3 consists of 14 residues. Trimming cost V 2 bases and J 7 bases, with 14 bases left between them. From germline, CDR1 is MNHEY and CDR2 SVGAGI. The DNA of the CDR3 is TGTGCCAGCAGTTACAGTCAGGCTGGGCTTGGCTACACCTTC. Encoded protein: CASSYSQAGLGYTF.

V is TRBV20-1 and J is TRBJ1-1; no clear D gene. Deletions cut 4 bases from V and 3 bases from J, with 6 bases between. The CDR3 is made up of 11 amino acids. Germline CDR1 and CDR2: DFQATT and SNEGSKA (reference sequence). The CDR3 here is CSATQHTEAFF. As DNA, the CDR3 is TGCAGTGCTACACAACACACTGAAGCTTTCTTT.

This clonotype was observed once. This rearrangement joins TRBV18 to TRBJ2-1; tentatively, D is TRBD1 (6 bases). This CDR3 has 13 amino acids. Trimming shortened V by 2 bases and J by 10 bases, and 12 bases separated the two germline ends. Germline lookup yields CDR1 KGHSH and CDR2 LQKENI. The CDR3 DNA follows: TGTGCCAGCTCACCATGGGCAGGGGTCGAGCAGTTCTTC. Translating it yields CASSPWAGVEQFF.

This clonotype was counted between two and nine times. This chain joins TRBV6-1 and TRBJ2-1; 14 positions match TRBD2. The CDR3 totals 18 residues. With 6 bases clipped from V and 0 bases from J, the junction kept 7 bases outside the gene matches. The germline gives CDR1 MNHNS, CDR2 SASEGT. The CDR3 here is CASRGTSGGLSSYNEQFF. The CDR3 DNA is TGTGCCAGCAGAGGGACTAGCGGGGGTCTTAGCTCCTACAATGAGCAGTTCTTC.

This clonotype was picked up a small number of times. The chain has TRBV12-3 or TRBV12-4 and TRBJ1-5, with 10 positions matching TRBD1. This CDR3 spans 17 amino acids. Trimming removed 4 bases from V and 0 bases from J; junction bases left unmatched: 6. CDR3 amino acids: CASSWTGGVNSNQPQHF. The DNA for the CDR3 is TGTGCCAGCAGTTGGACAGGGGGTGTAAATAGCAATCAGCCCCAGCATTTT.

The V call is TRBV5-1, the J call TRBJ2-2; 14 positions agree with TRBD2. CDR1 is SGHRS, CDR2 YFSETQ, per germline. V shed 7 bases, J shed 7 bases, and the junction held 9 bases outside the gene matches. CDR3 length: 16 amino acids. CDR3 residues: CASGLAGGVGGGELFF. In DNA, the CDR3 is TGCGCCAGCGGACTAGCGGGGGGCGTCGGAGGCGGGGAGCTGTTTTTT.

This clonotype was detected only a few times. The rearrangement joins TRBV6-1 to TRBJ2-1, with D possibly called TRBD1 or TRBD2 (5 bases each). The V end lost 5 bases, the J end lost 1 base, and 15 bases lay between the germline ends. Germline V gives CDR1 MNHNS, CDR2 SASEGT. The CDR3 runs to 16 residues. This chain's CDR3 is CASSPGTQSSYNEQFF. CDR3 sequence (DNA): TGTGCCAGCAGTCCCGGGACCCAGAGTTCCTACAATGAGCAGTTCTTC.

This clonotype showed up just a few times. The CDR3 region is CASSELAGLFF. For the CDR3, the DNA is TGTGCCAGCAGTGAATTGGCGGGGTTGTTCTTC. This sequence joins TRBV2 and TRBJ2-1; a possible D gene is TRBD2 (6 bases). Trimming pared 2 bases from V and 15 bases from J, leaving 11 bases between. The germline CDR1 and CDR2 sequences are SNHLY and FYNNEI. The CDR3 loop spans 11 amino acids.